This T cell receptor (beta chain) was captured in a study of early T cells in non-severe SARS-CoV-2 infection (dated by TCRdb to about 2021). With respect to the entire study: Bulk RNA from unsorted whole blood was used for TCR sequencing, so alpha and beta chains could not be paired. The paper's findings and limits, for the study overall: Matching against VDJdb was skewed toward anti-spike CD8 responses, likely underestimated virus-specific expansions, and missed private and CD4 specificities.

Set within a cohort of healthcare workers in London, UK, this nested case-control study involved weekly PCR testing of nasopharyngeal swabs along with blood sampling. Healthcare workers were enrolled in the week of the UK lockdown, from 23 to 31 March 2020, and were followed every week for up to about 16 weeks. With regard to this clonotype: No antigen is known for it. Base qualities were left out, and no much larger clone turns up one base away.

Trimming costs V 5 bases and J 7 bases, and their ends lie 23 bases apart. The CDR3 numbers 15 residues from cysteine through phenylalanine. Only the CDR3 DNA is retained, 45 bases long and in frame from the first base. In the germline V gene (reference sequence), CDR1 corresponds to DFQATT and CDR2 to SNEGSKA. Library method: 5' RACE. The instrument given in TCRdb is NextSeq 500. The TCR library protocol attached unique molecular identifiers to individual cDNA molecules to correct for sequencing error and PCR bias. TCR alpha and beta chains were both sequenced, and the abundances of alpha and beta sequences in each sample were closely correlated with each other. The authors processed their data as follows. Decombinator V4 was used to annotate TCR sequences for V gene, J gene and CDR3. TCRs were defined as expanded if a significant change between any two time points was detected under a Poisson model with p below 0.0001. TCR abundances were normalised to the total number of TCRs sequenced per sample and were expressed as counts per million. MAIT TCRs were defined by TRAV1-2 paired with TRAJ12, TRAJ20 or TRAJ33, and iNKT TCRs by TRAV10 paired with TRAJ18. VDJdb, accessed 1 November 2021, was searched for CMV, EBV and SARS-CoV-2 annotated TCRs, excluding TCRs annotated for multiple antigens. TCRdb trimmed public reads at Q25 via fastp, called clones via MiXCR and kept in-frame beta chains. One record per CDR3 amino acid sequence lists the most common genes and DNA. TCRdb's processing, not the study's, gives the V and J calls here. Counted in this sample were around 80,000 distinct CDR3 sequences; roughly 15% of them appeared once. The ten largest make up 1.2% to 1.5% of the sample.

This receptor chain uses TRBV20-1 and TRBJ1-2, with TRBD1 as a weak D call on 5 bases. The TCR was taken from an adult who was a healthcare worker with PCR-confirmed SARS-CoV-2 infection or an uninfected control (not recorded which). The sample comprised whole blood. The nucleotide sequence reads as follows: TGCAGTGCTGATTGGGACTGGCCCTACTTCGGTGGCTACACCTTC. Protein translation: CSADWDWPYFGGYTF.